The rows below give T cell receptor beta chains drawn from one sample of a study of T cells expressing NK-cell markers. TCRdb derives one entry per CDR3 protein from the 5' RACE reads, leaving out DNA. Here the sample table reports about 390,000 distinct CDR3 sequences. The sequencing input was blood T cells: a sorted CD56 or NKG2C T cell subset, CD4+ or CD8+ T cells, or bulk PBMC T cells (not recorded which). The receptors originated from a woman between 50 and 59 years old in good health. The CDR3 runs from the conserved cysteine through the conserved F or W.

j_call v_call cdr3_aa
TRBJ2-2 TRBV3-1 CASSQQGNTGELFF
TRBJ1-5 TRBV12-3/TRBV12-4 CASTQGGLGNQPQHF
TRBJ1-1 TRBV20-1 CSARDRGEAFF
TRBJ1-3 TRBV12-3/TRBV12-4 CASSLFPASSGNTIYF
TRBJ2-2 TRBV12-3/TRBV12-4 CASSRVSGELFF
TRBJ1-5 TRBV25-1 CASSEEGRGNQPQHF
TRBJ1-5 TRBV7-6 CASSSGQNQPQHF
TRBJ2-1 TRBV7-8 CASQNDPGTRIYNEQFF
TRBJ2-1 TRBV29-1 CSVGIAGGNNEQFF
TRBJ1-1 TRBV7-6 CASSPRDLNTEAFF
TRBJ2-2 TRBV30 CAFEMGLANTGELFF
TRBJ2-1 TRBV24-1 CATSDLLADEQFF
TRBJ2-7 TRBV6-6 CASSRGTSASYEQYF
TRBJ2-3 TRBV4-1 CASSHTPGESTDTQYF
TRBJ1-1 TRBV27 CASSRLTNTEAFF
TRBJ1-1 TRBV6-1 CASRARGGNTEAFF
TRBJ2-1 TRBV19 CASSSPDRRLADNEQFF
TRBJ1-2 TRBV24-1 CATSDQQVHYGYTF
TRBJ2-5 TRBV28 CASSQNPGQSQETQYF
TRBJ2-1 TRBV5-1 CASSLGQGGEQFF
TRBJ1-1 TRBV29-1 CSAEKGTNTEAFF
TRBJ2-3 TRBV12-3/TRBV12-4 CASSTVPGSSTDTQYF
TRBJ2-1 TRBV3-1 CARDRGRGFYNEQFF
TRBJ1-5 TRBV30 CAYLGGENQPQHF
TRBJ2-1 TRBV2 CASSETGGTYNEQFF
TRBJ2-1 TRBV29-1 CSAGRDNNEQFF
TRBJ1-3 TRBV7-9 CASSLSGQNTIYF
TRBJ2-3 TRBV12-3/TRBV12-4 CASTPRGVTDTQYF
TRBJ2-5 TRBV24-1 CATSGGQGLRETQYF
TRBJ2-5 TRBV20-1 CSARDPGGGTQYF
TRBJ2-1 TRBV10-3 CAISESPGTYNEQFF
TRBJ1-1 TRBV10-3 CAISEMLSNTEAFF
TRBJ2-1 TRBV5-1 CASRTGVGVREGLRHNEQFF
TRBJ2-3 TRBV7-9 CASSSRGDSGSSTDTQYF
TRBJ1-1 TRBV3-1 CASSTRIDTEAFF
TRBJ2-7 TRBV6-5 CASSRTASYEQYF
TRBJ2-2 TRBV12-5 CASATLAGGRTGELFF
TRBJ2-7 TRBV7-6 CASSLVGNPYEQYF
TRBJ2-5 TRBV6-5 CASSLTAGREETQYF
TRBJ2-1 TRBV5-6 CASSLFRRASSLRAYNEQFF
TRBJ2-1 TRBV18 CASSEMGLAGDNEQFF
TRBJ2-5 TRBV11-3 CASSPGTGQETQYF
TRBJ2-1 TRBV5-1 CASPPRESYNEQFF
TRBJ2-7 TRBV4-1 CASSQSQGGSSYEQYF
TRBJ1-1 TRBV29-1 CSVEREMNTEAFF
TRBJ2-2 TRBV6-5 CASSAGGSGELFF
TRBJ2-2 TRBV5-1 CASSLRRTSRNTGELFF
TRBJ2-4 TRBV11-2 CASSLRGLAKNIQYF
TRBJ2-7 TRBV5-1 CASSLGFNYEQYF
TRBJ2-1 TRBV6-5 CASSLLLAEKPFF
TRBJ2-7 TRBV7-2 CASSLEPSYPYEQYF
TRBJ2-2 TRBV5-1 CASSWDGPGTGELFF
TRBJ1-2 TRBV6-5 CASSYGGARGYTF